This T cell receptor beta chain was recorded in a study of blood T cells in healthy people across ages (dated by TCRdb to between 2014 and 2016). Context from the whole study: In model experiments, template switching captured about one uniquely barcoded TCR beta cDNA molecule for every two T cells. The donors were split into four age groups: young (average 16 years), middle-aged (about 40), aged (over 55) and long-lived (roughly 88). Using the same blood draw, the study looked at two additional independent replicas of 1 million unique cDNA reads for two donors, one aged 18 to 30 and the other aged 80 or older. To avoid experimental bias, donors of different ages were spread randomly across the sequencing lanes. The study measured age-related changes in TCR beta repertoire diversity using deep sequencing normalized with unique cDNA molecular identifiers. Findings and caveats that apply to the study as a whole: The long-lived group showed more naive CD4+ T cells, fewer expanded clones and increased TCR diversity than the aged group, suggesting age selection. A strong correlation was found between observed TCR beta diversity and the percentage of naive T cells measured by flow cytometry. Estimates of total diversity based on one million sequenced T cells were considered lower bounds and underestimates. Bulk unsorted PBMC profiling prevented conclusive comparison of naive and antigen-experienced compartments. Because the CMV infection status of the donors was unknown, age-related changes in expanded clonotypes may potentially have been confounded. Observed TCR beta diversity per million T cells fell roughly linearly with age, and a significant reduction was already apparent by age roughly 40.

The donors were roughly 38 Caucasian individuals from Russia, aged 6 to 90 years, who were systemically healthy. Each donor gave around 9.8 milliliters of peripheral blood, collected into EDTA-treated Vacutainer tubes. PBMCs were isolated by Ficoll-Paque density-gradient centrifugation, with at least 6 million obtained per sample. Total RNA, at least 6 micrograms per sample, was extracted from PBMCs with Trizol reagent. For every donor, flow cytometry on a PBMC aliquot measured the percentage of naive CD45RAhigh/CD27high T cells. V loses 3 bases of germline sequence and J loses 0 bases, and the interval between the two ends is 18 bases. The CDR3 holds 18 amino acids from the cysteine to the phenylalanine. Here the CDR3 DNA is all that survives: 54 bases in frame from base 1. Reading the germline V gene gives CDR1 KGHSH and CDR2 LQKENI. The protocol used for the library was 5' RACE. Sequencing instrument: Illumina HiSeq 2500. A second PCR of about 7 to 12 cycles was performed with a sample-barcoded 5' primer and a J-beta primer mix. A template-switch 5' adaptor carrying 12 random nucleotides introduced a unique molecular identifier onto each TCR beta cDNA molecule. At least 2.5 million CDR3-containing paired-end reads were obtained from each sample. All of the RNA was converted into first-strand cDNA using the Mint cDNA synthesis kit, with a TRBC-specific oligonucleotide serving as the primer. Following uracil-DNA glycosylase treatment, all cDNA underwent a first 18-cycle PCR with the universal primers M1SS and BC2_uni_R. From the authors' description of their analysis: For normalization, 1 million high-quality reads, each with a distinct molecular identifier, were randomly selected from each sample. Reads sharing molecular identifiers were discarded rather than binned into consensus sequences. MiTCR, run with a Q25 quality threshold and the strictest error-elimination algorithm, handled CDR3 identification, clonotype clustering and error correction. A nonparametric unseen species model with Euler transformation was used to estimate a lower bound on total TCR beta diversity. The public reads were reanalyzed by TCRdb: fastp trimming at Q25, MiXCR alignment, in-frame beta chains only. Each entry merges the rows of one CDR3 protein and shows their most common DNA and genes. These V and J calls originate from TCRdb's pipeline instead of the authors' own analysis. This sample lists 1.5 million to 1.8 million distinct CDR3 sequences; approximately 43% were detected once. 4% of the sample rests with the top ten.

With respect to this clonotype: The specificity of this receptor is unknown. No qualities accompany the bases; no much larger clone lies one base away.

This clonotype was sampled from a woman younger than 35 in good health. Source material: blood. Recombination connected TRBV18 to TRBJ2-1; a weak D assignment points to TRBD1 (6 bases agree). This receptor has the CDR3 CASSPLGQSMLSYNEQFF. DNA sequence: TGTGCCAGCTCACCGTTAGGACAGTCCATGCTCTCCTACAATGAGCAGTTCTTC. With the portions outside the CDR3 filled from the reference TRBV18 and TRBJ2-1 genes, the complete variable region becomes NAGVMQNPRHLVRRRGQEARLRCSPMKGHSHVYWYRQLPEEGLKFMVYLQKENIIDESGMPKERFSAEFPKEGPSILRIQQVVRGDSAAYFCASSPLGQSMLSYNEQFFGPGTRLTVL.